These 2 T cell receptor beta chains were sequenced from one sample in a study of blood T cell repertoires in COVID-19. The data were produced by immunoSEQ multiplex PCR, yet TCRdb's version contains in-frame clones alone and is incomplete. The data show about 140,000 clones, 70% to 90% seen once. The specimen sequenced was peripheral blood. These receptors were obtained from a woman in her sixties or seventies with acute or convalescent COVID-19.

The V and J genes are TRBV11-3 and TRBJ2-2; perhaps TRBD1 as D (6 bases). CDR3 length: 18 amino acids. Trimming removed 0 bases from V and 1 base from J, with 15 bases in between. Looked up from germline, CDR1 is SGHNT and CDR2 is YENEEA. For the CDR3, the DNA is TGTGCCAGCAGCTTAGATCAGGGTGGGACATTGAACACCGGGGAGCTGTTTTTT. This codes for CASSLDQGGTLNTGELFF.

CDR3 nucleotide sequence: TGTGCCAGTAGTATTCTTGCGGGAGACACAGATACGCAGTATTTT. Translated: CASSILAGDTDTQYF. The rearrangement uses TRBV19 and TRBJ2-3; 7 positions match TRBD2. CDR1 is LNHDA and CDR2 is SQIVND in the germline V gene (reference sequence). V gave up 3 bases and J gave up 2 bases; unmatched junction bases: 5. This CDR3 spans 15 amino acids.